This T cell receptor beta chain derives from a study of monozygotic twins with inflammatory bowel disease. Findings and caveats of the study: Using the inverse Simpson index, IBD patients had lower TCRbeta diversity than healthy co-twins.

Note on this clonotype: Its specificity is unknown.

During cDNA synthesis, UMIs that each contained a 6-nucleotide sample barcode were added by means of template switching. cDNA for TCRalpha and TCRbeta was amplified by nested PCRs of about 15 then roughly 10 cycles. TCRdb re-called the 5' RACE reads, yielding one record per CDR3 amino acid sequence without DNA. The ten top clones account for less than 2.5%, within a sample of under 150,000 distinct CDR3 sequences. The CDR3 contains 11 residues. In germline, CDR1 is SGHTA, CDR2 FQGNSA. This sequence joins TRBV7-2 and TRBJ2-7. Material for sequencing was blood. This receptor was taken from a human donor with ulcerative colitis or Crohn's disease, or a healthy co-twin of an affected twin (not recorded which). The CDR3 loop is CASSGYYEQYF.